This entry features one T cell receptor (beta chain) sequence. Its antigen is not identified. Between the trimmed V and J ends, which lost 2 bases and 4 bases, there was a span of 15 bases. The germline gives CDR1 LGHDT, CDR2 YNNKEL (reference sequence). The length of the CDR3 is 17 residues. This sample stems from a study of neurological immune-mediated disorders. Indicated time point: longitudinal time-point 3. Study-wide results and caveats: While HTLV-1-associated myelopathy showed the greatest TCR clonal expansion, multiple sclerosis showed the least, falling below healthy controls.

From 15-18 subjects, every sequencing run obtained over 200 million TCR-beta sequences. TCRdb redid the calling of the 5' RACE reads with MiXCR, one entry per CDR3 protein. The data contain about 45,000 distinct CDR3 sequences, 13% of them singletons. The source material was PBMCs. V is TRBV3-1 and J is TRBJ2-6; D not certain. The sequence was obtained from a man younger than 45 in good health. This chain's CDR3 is CASSQMVEPAGANVLTF. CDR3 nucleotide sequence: TGTGCCAGCAGCCAAATGGTAGAACCGGCGGGGGCCAACGTCCTGACTTTC.